The 26 T cell receptor beta chains below come from one sample, sequenced in a study of blood T cell repertoires in COVID-19. Measured with immunoSEQ multiplex PCR; TCRdb has only the in-frame clones, and not every one. Here the sample spans under 200,000 clones, less than 90% being singletons. Sequenced: peripheral blood. Receptor source: a man in his late teens or twenties with active or convalescent COVID-19.

This chain uses TRBV6-6 with TRBJ2-7, with 9 bases that match TRBD1. The CDR3 is made up of 15 amino acids. The germline V gene encodes CDR1 MNHNY and CDR2 SVGAGI (reference sequence). V lost 2 bases to trimming and J lost 2 bases; unmatched junction nucleotides: 4. CDR3 amino acids: CASSYPGTGTYEQYF. The CDR3 nucleotides read TGTGCCAGCAGTTACCCCGGGACAGGGACCTACGAGCAGTACTTC.

The CDR3 DNA is TGTGCCAGCAGCTGGAACAGGATCAATCAGCCCCAGCATTTT. The encoded protein is CASSWNRINQPQHF. V is TRBV27 and J is TRBJ1-5; a weak D match, TRBD1 (5 bases). The CDR3 spans 14 residues. Germline loops: CDR1 MNHEY, CDR2 SMNVEV (reference sequence). V was cut by 6 bases and J by 3 bases, with 12 bases left in between.

The chain has TRBV12-3 or TRBV12-4 and TRBJ2-1; TRBD1 might be the D (5 bases). V lost 6 bases to trimming and J lost 6 bases, with 12 bases between them. CDR3 size: 13 residues. In DNA form, the CDR3 reads TGTGCCAGCAGCCTTAAGACAGTCAATGAGCAGTTCTTC. Encoded protein: CASSLKTVNEQFF.

The CDR3 loop reads CASSLVQGNADTQYF. The DNA of the CDR3 is TGTGCCAGCAGCTTAGTACAGGGCAATGCAGATACGCAGTATTTT. The chain carries TRBV11-2 and TRBJ2-3; maybe TRBD1 (6 bases). This CDR3 spans 15 amino acids. V shed 1 base and J shed 4 bases, with 12 bases lying between them. CDR1 is SGHAT, CDR2 FQNNGV, per germline.

The rearrangement uses TRBV4-3 and TRBJ2-1; TRBD2 matches at 11 bases. This CDR3 contains 20 residues. V trimming: 0 bases; J trimming: 0 bases; junction bases outside the gene matches: 10. Germline V gene lookup returns CDR1 LGHNA and CDR2 YSLEER. The CDR3 nucleotides read TGCGCCAGCAGCCAAGAAACCGGGACTAGCGGAGGGAGCTCCTACAATGAGCAGTTCTTC. It codes for CASSQETGTSGGSSYNEQFF.

The V call is TRBV7-9, the J call TRBJ1-5; 7 bases match TRBD1. V lost 1 base and J lost 5; bases outside the gene matches: 14. The CDR3 totals 18 residues. The germline V gene encodes CDR1 SEHNR and CDR2 FQNEAQ (reference sequence). The CDR3 nucleotides read TGTGCCAGCAGCTTAGGGGGTCGAGACAGGGTTTTTTATCAGCCCCAGCATTTT. It codes for CASSLGGRDRVFYQPQHF.

The V call is TRBV7-3, the J call TRBJ1-1; 8 bases fit TRBD1. CDR1 and CDR2 from the germline V gene are SGHTA and FQGTGA. The CDR3 loop spans 14 amino acids. Germline trimming cut 4 bases from V and 3 bases from J; bases unmatched to any gene: 4. In DNA, the CDR3 is TGTGCCAGCAGCTCCCAGGGGGCGTACACTGAAGCTTTCTTT. This encodes CASSSQGAYTEAFF. Complete variable domain (other parts from reference TRBV7-3 and TRBJ1-1): GAGVSQTPSNKVTEKGKYVELRCDPISGHTALYWYRQSLGQGPEFLIYFQGTGAADDSGLPNDRFFAVRPEGSVSTLKIQRTERGDSAVYLCASSSQGAYTEAFFGQGTRLTVV.

The chain has TRBV11-2 and TRBJ1-6; D uncertain. Trimming left V 1 base short and J 1 base short, with 5 bases between. CDR1 is SGHAT and CDR2 is FQNNGV in the germline V gene. This CDR3 is 15 amino acids long. In DNA form, the CDR3 reads TGTGCCAGCAGCTTAGGGAGGTCCTATAATTCACCCCTCCACTTT. Protein: CASSLGRSYNSPLHF.

The chain joins TRBV19 to TRBJ2-2, with 7 nucleotides matching TRBD1. CDR1 and CDR2 from the germline V gene are LNHDA and SQIVND (reference sequence). The CDR3 is 14 residues long. V dropped 4 bases and J dropped 3; count of bases not matched to a gene: 2. In DNA, the CDR3 is TGTGCCAGTAGTAAGGGACAGCACACCGGGGAGCTGTTTTTT. Residues: CASSKGQHTGELFF.

V is TRBV19 and J is TRBJ1-3; D is possibly TRBD1 (5 bases). The CDR3 is 16 residues long. Germline V CDR1 and CDR2: LNHDA, SQIVND (reference sequence). V lost 6 bases and J 4 bases, leaving 19 bases between the germline ends. CDR3 in DNA: TGTGCCAGTAGCGCCGAAGGGGCAGCGACGGGAAACACCATATATTTT. The encoded protein is CASSAEGAATGNTIYF.

This chain links TRBV11-2 with TRBJ1-2; no reliable D call. Trimming stripped 1 base from V and 3 bases from J, with 9 bases between. The CDR3 loop spans 14 amino acids. Germline-derived CDR1 and CDR2 are SGHAT and FQNNGV. This CDR3 is CASSLVGSDYGYTF. CDR3 coding DNA: TGTGCCAGCAGCTTAGTTGGTAGCGACTATGGCTACACCTTC.

Only a few counts were recorded for this clone. V and J are TRBV6-5 and TRBJ1-1, with D perhaps TRBD1 (5 bases). This CDR3 comprises 13 residues. CDR1 and CDR2 (germline): MNHEY, SVGAGI. The germline V and J ends were trimmed by 8 bases and 4 bases, with 14 bases remaining between them. The CDR3 DNA reads TGTGCCAGCCTCTGGGGGGTGGGCACTGAAGCTTTCTTT. Amino acid sequence: CASLWGVGTEAFF.

This chain joins TRBV2 and TRBJ1-4; D call uncertain. CDR1 and CDR2 from the germline V gene are SNHLY and FYNNEI. CDR3 length equals 15 residues. V was pared by 3 bases and J by 4 bases, with 12 bases between. CDR3 amino acids: CASSDQDFGNEKLFF. CDR3 nucleotide sequence: TGTGCCAGCAGTGACCAGGACTTTGGTAATGAAAAACTGTTTTTT. Full variable domain (outside the CDR3, taken from reference TRBV2 and TRBJ1-4): EPEVTQTPSHQVTQMGQEVILRCVPISNHLYFYWYRQILGQKVEFLVSFYNNEISEKSEIFDDQFSVERPDGSNFTLKIRSTKLEDSAMYFCASSDQDFGNEKLFFGSGTQLSVL.

J is TRBJ2-5 and V is TRBV28, with 12 bases aligning to TRBD2. The CDR3 sequence is 16 residues long. J was trimmed by 3 bases and V by 4 bases; bases with no gene match: 6. Germline V lookup: CDR1 MDHEN, CDR2 SYDVKM. The CDR3 nucleotides read TGTGCCAGCAGTTCCCTGACTAGCGGGAGAAAAGAGACCCAGTACTTC. Its protein product is CASSSLTSGRKETQYF. Looking up the rest from reference TRBV28 and TRBJ2-5 gives the full variable domain: DVKVTQSSRYLVKRTGEKVFLECVQDMDHENMFWYRQDPGLGLRLIYFSYDVKMKEKGDIPEGYSVSREKKERFSLILESASTNQTSMYLCASSSLTSGRKETQYFGPGTRLLVL.

This clone has a handful of counts. The chain joins TRBV27 to TRBJ1-5; 10 nucleotides align to TRBD1. The J segment lost 7 bases and the V segment lost 5 bases, leaving 8 bases of the junction unmatched. The CDR3 loop spans 15 amino acids. The germline gives CDR1 MNHEY, CDR2 SMNVEV (reference sequence). CDR3 protein: CASSTKTGGAQPQHF. The CDR3 DNA sequence: TGTGCCAGCAGTACTAAGACAGGGGGCGCCCAGCCCCAGCATTTT.

J is TRBJ1-1 and V is TRBV6-6, with D uncertain. CDR1 is MNHNY and CDR2 is SVGAGI in the germline V gene (reference sequence). Trimming cost V 8 bases and J 1 base, with 14 bases left between them. The CDR3 is 14 residues long. The CDR3 loop reads CASAERVSNTEAFF. CDR3 DNA: TGTGCCAGCGCCGAGCGGGTCTCGAACACTGAAGCTTTCTTT.

The chain couples TRBV19 to TRBJ2-7; 9 bases map to TRBD2. There are 15 residues in the CDR3. CDR1 is LNHDA, CDR2 SQIVND, per germline (reference sequence). Trimming removed 1 base from V and 3 bases from J; junction bases left unmatched: 4. The CDR3 loop reads CASSIASGTHYEQYF. The CDR3 bases are TGTGCCAGTAGTATAGCTAGCGGGACCCACTACGAGCAGTACTTC.

The genes are TRBV18 and TRBJ1-1; weak D call: TRBD1 (6 bases). Between the trimmed V and J ends, which lost 3 bases and 4 bases, there was a span of 12 bases. The CDR3 spans 14 residues. Germline assignment: CDR1 KGHSH and CDR2 LQKENI. CDR3: CASSPPGQTTEAFF. The CDR3 region has the DNA TGTGCCAGCTCACCCCCGGGACAAACCACTGAAGCTTTCTTT.

This chain joins TRBV6-5 and TRBJ1-1; unclear D gene. CDR1 is MNHEY and CDR2 is SVGAGI in the germline V gene. The CDR3 loop spans 12 amino acids. Trimming removed 6 bases from V and 3 bases from J, with 8 bases in between. The DNA for the CDR3 is TGTGCCAGCAGCACCCGGGACACTGAAGCTTTCTTT. This translates into CASSTRDTEAFF.

J is TRBJ1-3 and V is TRBV9; D uncertain. This CDR3 contains 13 residues. Per the germline V gene, CDR1 is SGDLS and CDR2 is YYNGEE. Trimming cost V 2 bases and J 7 bases, with 10 bases left between them. CDR3 nucleotides: TGTGCCAGCAGCGTTCTAACGGGGAACACCATATATTTT. Its translation: CASSVLTGNTIYF.

V and J are TRBV7-9 and TRBJ2-5, with D perhaps matching TRBD2 (5 bases). The V and J ends lost 3 bases and 4 bases respectively, with 12 bases between them. CDR3 length: 14 residues. Germline lookup yields CDR1 SEHNR and CDR2 FQNEAQ (reference sequence). CDR3 sequence: CASSFRTERETQYF. CDR3 nucleotides: TGTGCCAGCAGCTTTCGGACTGAGCGAGAGACCCAGTACTTC.

The CDR3 DNA follows: TGCGCCAGCAGCTTGGGCGACAACTACGAGCAGTACTTC. Translating gives CASSLGDNYEQYF. The chain recombines TRBV5-1 with TRBJ2-7; no firm D call. The germline V gene encodes CDR1 SGHRS and CDR2 YFSETQ. The CDR3 loop spans 13 amino acids. V was trimmed by 0 bases and J by 3 bases, leaving 7 bases between them.

The chain employs TRBV6-4 and TRBJ2-1; 10 bases line up with TRBD2. The trim removed 8 bases at V and 9 bases at J, leaving 10 bases unmatched. This CDR3 comprises 14 residues. CDR1 is MRHNA, CDR2 SNTAGT, per germline. CDR3 sequence reads: CASQPSGSSGEQFF. CDR3 nucleotides: TGTGCCAGCCAACCTAGCGGGAGTTCTGGTGAGCAGTTCTTC.

This chain uses TRBV5-1 with TRBJ1-1; D not resolved. Between the trimmed V and J ends, which lost 1 base and 3 bases, there was a span of 4 bases. Germline CDR1 reads SGHRS; CDR2 reads YFSETQ. The CDR3 length is 12 residues. CDR3 loop: CASSLYDTEAFF. Written as DNA, the CDR3 is TGCGCCAGCAGCTTGTATGACACTGAAGCTTTCTTT.

The chain links TRBV5-1 to TRBJ2-2; a weak D match, TRBD1 (5 bases). CDR1 and CDR2 from the germline V gene are SGHRS and YFSETQ. The ends were cut back, 4 bases at V and 6 bases at J, with 13 bases in the middle. The CDR3 is 14 amino acids. CDR3 coding DNA: TGCGCCAGCAGCCCCGACAGCTTCTCCGGGGAGCTGTTTTTT. Its protein is CASSPDSFSGELFF.

The chain has TRBV11-2 and TRBJ2-7; the match to TRBD1 covers 9 bases. V lost 5 bases and J lost 4; bases outside the gene matches: 6. CDR1 is SGHAT, CDR2 FQNNGV, per germline. The CDR3 spans 14 residues. CDR3 amino acids: CASSPGTGLYEQYF. Written as DNA, the CDR3 is TGTGCCAGCAGCCCCGGGACAGGGTTGTACGAGCAGTACTTC.